The sample holds a few counts of the clone carrying this TCR beta chain. Trimming cost V 3 bases and J 5 bases; bases outside gene matches: 11. Germline CDR1 and CDR2: SEHNR and FQNEAQ (reference sequence). The CDR3 spans 16 residues. The sample is drawn from a study of blood T cell repertoires in COVID-19. Study context: The samples span acute and convalescent COVID-19 from the United States, Italy and Spain. PBMCs, B-cell-depleted T cells, or T cells were the source of the cDNA or gDNA that made up the material.

Original handling: Counts of nucleated cells, estimated from reference gene primer amplification, were obtained. TCRdb's copy holds only in-frame clones and misses some; the assay was immunoSEQ multiplex PCR. The DNA was the basis for D and trimming; V, J and clone size are from that table. Here the sample spans 250,000 to 350,000 clones, approximately 88% being singletons. Material: peripheral blood. The J gene is TRBJ2-3, the V gene TRBV7-9; TRBD2 matches 7 bases. The origin of this receptor is a woman in her thirties who had recovered from COVID-19. For the CDR3, the DNA is TGTGCCAGCAGCTTCCCACTAGCGACCGGCAAAGATACGCAGTATTTT. This translates into CASSFPLATGKDTQYF. Filled out from reference TRBV7-9 and TRBJ2-3, the complete variable domain reads DTGVSQNPRHKITKRGQNVTFRCDPISEHNRLYWYRQTLGQGPEFLTYFQNEAQLEKSRLLSDRFSAERPKGSFSTLEIQRTEQGDSAMYLCASSFPLATGKDTQYFGPGTRLTVL.